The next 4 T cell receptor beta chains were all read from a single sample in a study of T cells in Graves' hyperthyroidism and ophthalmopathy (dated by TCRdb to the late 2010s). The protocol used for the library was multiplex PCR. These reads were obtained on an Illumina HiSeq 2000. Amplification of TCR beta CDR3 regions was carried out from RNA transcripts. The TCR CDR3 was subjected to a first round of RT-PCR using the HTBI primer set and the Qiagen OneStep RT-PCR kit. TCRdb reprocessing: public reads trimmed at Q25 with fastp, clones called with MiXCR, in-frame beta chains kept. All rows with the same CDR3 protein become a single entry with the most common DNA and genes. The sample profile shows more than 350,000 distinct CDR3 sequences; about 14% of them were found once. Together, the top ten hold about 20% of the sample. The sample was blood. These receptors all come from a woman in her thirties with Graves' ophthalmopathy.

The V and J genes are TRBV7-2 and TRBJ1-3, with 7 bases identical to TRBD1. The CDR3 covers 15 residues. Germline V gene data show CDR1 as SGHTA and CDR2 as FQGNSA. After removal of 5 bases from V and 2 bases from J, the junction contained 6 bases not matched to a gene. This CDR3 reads CASSPRQGAGNTIYF. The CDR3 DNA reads TGTGCCAGCAGCCCAAGACAGGGTGCTGGAAACACCATATATTTT. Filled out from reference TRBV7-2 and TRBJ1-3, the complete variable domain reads GAGVSQSPSNKVTEKGKDVELRCDPISGHTALYWYRQSLGQGLEFLIYFQGNSAPDKSGLPSDRFSAERTGGSVSTLTIQRTQQEDSAVYLCASSPRQGAGNTIYFGEGSWLTVV.

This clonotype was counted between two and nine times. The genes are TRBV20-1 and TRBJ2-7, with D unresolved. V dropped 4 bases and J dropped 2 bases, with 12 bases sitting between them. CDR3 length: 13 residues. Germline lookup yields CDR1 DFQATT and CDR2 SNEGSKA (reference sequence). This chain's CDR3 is CSAKPHTPYEQYF. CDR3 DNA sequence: TGCAGTGCTAAACCCCACACTCCCTACGAGCAGTACTTC.

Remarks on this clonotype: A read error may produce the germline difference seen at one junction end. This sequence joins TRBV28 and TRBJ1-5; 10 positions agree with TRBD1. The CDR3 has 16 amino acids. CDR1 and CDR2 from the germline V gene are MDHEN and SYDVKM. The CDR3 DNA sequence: TGTGCCAGCCCCGGACAGGGGGACGGGGGCAATCAGTCCCAGCATTTT. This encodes CASPGQGDGGNQSQHF. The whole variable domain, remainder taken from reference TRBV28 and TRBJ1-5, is DVKVTQSSRYLVKRTGEKVFLECVQDMDHENMFWYRQDPGLGLRLIYFSYDVKMKEKGDIPEGYSVSREKKERFSLILESASTNQTSMYLCASPGQGDGGNQSQHFGDGTRLSIL.

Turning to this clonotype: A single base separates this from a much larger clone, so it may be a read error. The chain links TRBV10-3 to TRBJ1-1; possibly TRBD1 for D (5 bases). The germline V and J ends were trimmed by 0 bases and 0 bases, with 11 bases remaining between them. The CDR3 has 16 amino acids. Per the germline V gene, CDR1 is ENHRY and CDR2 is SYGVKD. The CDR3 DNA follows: TGTGCCATCAGTGAGTCACGGGGCGGCATGAACACTGAAGCTTTCTTT. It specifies CAISESRGGMNTEAFF.